This T cell receptor beta chain originates from a study of OX40 agonist ivuxolimab in advanced cancers. Study-level background: A diagnosis of hepatocellular carcinoma, melanoma, renal cell or head and neck cancer was present in dose-escalation patients. The dose-escalation cohort was around 83% male, with a mean age of 60 years, ranging roughly 20 to 90. General study points: Researchers report that CD8+ T cells had, on average, more expanded clones than CD4+.

Blood draws occurred at baseline, cycle 4 day 1, and cycle 7 day 1. For this clone: What it binds is unknown.

This CDR3 is built from 13 residues. The germline V and J ends were trimmed by 0 bases and 6 bases, with 9 bases remaining between them. Germline CDR1 reads WNHNN; CDR2 reads SYGVQD (reference sequence). Some clones are missing from TCRdb's copy, which holds only in-frame ones; the method was immunoSEQ multiplex PCR. This table has some 18,000 clones, 60% to 80% appearing once. This rearrangement joins TRBV10-1 to TRBJ2-7; D ambiguous. This sequence originates from an adult with an advanced solid tumor such as melanoma, head and neck, liver or kidney cancer. This specimen consisted of CD4+ or CD8+ T cells sorted from blood, obtained in a trial of the OX40 agonist ivuxolimab. The CDR3 coding sequence is TGCGCCAGCAGTGAGTCCTGGGGTTCCGAGCAGTACTTC. Amino acid sequence: CASSESWGSEQYF.